This is a list of T cell receptor beta chains from one sample in a study of T-cell reconstitution after alpha-beta-depleted transplantation in children. From the PCR reads, TCRdb called clonotypes with MiXCR, one entry per CDR3 protein. The sample records 780,000 or so distinct CDR3 sequences, roughly 15% being singletons. Sequenced here: PBMCs, mostly from graft donor cells, sampled 360 days after TCRalphabeta/CD19-depleted stem cell transplant. The receptor source for this set is a male patient younger than 18 who had a stem cell transplant for acute lymphoblastic leukemia, so the T cells may come from the graft donor. Both conserved end residues are part of each CDR3. The order of the fields is D gene, V gene, clone size, J gene, CDR3 DNA, CDR3 protein. A D gene is named only where the DNA matches it firmly. The size field is filled for only some rows; it gives once, few, many or a size class.

D gene: NA; V gene: TRBV11-2; clone size: few; J gene: TRBJ1-4; CDR3 DNA: TGTGCCAGCAGCTCCGTTACAGGGCCCTTAAAACTGTTTTTT; CDR3 protein: CASSSVTGPLKLFF
D gene: NA; V gene: TRBV12-3/TRBV12-4; clone size: NA; J gene: TRBJ2-1; CDR3 DNA: TGTGCCAGCAGTCGCGGGACTCGGGCCTACAATGAGCAGTTCTTC; CDR3 protein: CASSRGTRAYNEQFF
D gene: NA; V gene: TRBV9; clone size: NA; J gene: TRBJ2-3; CDR3 DNA: TGTGCCAGCAGCGTAGCTACGTCTAGCACAGATACGCAGTATTTT; CDR3 protein: CASSVATSSTDTQYF
D gene: NA; V gene: TRBV12-3/TRBV12-4; clone size: few; J gene: TRBJ2-3; CDR3 DNA: TGTGCCAGCATCCGGTCAGATACGCAGTATTTT; CDR3 protein: CASIRSDTQYF
D gene: TRBD2; V gene: TRBV13; clone size: few; J gene: TRBJ2-2; CDR3 DNA: TGTGCCAGCAGCCTTAGATTCAGTCTCGGGACTAGCCGGACCCCGAACACCGGGGAGCTGTTTTTT; CDR3 protein: CASSLRFSLGTSRTPNTGELFF
D gene: NA; V gene: TRBV6-5; clone size: NA; J gene: TRBJ2-3; CDR3 DNA: TGTGCCAGCAGTTACTCTTGGGGCTCCGGAGTGTACGATACGCAGTATTTT; CDR3 protein: CASSYSWGSGVYDTQYF
D gene: NA; V gene: TRBV20-1; clone size: NA; J gene: TRBJ2-2; CDR3 DNA: TGCAGTGCTTTTACTAGGAACACCGGGGAGCTGTTTTTT; CDR3 protein: CSAFTRNTGELFF
D gene: NA; V gene: TRBV12-3/TRBV12-4; clone size: NA; J gene: TRBJ1-1; CDR3 DNA: TGTGCCAGCAGTTTTTTCCTTACAGCAGCGGCGAACACTGAAGCTTTCTTT; CDR3 protein: CASSFFLTAAANTEAFF
D gene: NA; V gene: TRBV18; clone size: NA; J gene: TRBJ2-5; CDR3 DNA: TGTGCCAGCTCGTCGGACTTACAAGAGACCCAGTACTTC; CDR3 protein: CASSSDLQETQYF
D gene: TRBD2; V gene: TRBV20-1; clone size: NA; J gene: TRBJ2-2; CDR3 DNA: TGCAGTGCGAGTAGACTAGCGGCAAACACCGGGGAGCTGTTTTTT; CDR3 protein: CSASRLAANTGELFF
D gene: NA; V gene: TRBV4-2; clone size: many; J gene: TRBJ2-2; CDR3 DNA: TGTGCCAGCAGCCAGAGTATATCCGGGGAGCTGTTTTTT; CDR3 protein: CASSQSISGELFF
D gene: NA; V gene: TRBV6-1; clone size: NA; J gene: TRBJ2-2; CDR3 DNA: TGTGCCAGCATGGGAGGCGCGAACACCGGGGAGCTGTTTTTT; CDR3 protein: CASMGGANTGELFF
D gene: NA; V gene: TRBV27; clone size: NA; J gene: TRBJ1-5; CDR3 DNA: TGTGCCAGCAGTAGCCAAGAGTATAGCAATCAGCCCCAGCATTTT; CDR3 protein: CASSSQEYSNQPQHF
D gene: TRBD1; V gene: TRBV11-2; clone size: few; J gene: TRBJ2-1; CDR3 DNA: TGTGCCAGCAGCCAGGGGGAAGTCCCCCCCAATGAGCAGTTCTTC; CDR3 protein: CASSQGEVPPNEQFF
D gene: NA; V gene: TRBV29-1; clone size: many; J gene: TRBJ2-1; CDR3 DNA: TGCAGCGTTGAAGTTCATGAGCAGTTCTTC; CDR3 protein: CSVEVHEQFF
D gene: NA; V gene: TRBV5-1; clone size: NA; J gene: TRBJ2-5; CDR3 DNA: TGCGCCAGCTGGATTAATCAAGAGACCCAGTACTTC; CDR3 protein: CASWINQETQYF
D gene: NA; V gene: TRBV9; clone size: NA; J gene: TRBJ2-7; CDR3 DNA: TGTGCCAACCCGAGGCGCTCCTACGAGCAGTACTTC; CDR3 protein: CANPRRSYEQYF
D gene: TRBD2; V gene: TRBV4-1; clone size: many; J gene: TRBJ2-5; CDR3 DNA: TGCGCCAGCAGCCAGGGTAGCGGGTACCAAGAGACCCAGTACTTC; CDR3 protein: CASSQGSGYQETQYF
D gene: NA; V gene: TRBV4-1; clone size: NA; J gene: TRBJ1-2; CDR3 DNA: TGCGCCACCAACCGGGGCCTTTACGACTTCTATGGCTACACCTTC; CDR3 protein: CATNRGLYDFYGYTF
D gene: NA; V gene: TRBV11-2; clone size: NA; J gene: TRBJ2-3; CDR3 DNA: TGTGCCAGCAGCTTAGATTTCCGCACAGATACGCAGTATTTT; CDR3 protein: CASSLDFRTDTQYF
D gene: TRBD2; V gene: TRBV29-1; clone size: many; J gene: TRBJ2-1; CDR3 DNA: TGCAGCGCCTCAAGCGGGAGCTTTTACAATGAGCAGTTCTTC; CDR3 protein: CSASSGSFYNEQFF
D gene: NA; V gene: TRBV12-3/TRBV12-4; clone size: NA; J gene: TRBJ2-5; CDR3 DNA: TGTGCCAGCAGTTTAGATTGGACATCACAAGAGACCCAGTACTTC; CDR3 protein: CASSLDWTSQETQYF
D gene: TRBD2; V gene: TRBV20-1; clone size: few; J gene: TRBJ2-5; CDR3 DNA: TGCAGTGCTGTAGCGGGAGAGACCCAGTACTTC; CDR3 protein: CSAVAGETQYF
D gene: TRBD2; V gene: TRBV4-2; clone size: few; J gene: TRBJ2-7; CDR3 DNA: TGTGCCAGCAGCCAAGACATAGCGGGAGAGCAGTACTTC; CDR3 protein: CASSQDIAGEQYF
D gene: NA; V gene: TRBV20-1; clone size: NA; J gene: TRBJ1-1; CDR3 DNA: TGCAGTGCTAGAGACAGGAGAGTGACTGAAGCTTTCTTT; CDR3 protein: CSARDRRVTEAFF
D gene: NA; V gene: TRBV7-6; clone size: few; J gene: TRBJ2-7; CDR3 DNA: TGTGCCAGCAGCTTTGCAGCCGGGGGATCCTACGAGCAGTACTTC; CDR3 protein: CASSFAAGGSYEQYF
D gene: TRBD2; V gene: TRBV18; clone size: NA; J gene: TRBJ2-7; CDR3 DNA: TGTGCCAGCTCATCAGGACTAGTACCCTACGAGCAGTACTTC; CDR3 protein: CASSSGLVPYEQYF